This TCR beta chain was captured by sequencing in a study of T cells in Graves' hyperthyroidism and ophthalmopathy. Whole-study findings and limits: A 13 V-J model separated ophthalmopathy from stable hyperthyroidism. Model output signaled ophthalmopathy a median about 6.3 months ahead of onset.

RNA transcripts yielded amplified TCR beta CDR3 regions. Carried out on the TCR CDR3, a first-round RT-PCR used the HTBI primer set. Each CDR3 protein gets one entry after TCRdb re-called the multiplex PCR reads with MiXCR. Here the sample spans under 350,000 distinct CDR3 sequences, about 20% being singletons. Stability of Graves' hyperthyroidism was defined as absent ophthalmopathy progression within 18 months. This clonotype was found many times. Its matching antigen is unknown. CDR3 length: 14 amino acids. Germline-derived CDR1 and CDR2 are DFQATT and SNEGSKA (reference sequence). V was clipped by 6 bases and J by 2 bases, with 17 bases between them.

The material sequenced was blood. The source is a woman aged 50 to 60 with Graves' hyperthyroidism. This chain links TRBV20-1 with TRBJ2-7, with D tentatively TRBD1 (6 bases). This CDR3 reads CSAPRTVGAYEQYF. DNA of the CDR3: TGCAGTGCCCCACGGACAGTGGGTGCCTACGAGCAGTACTTC.